The 32 T cell receptor beta chains presented below share a single source sample, sequenced in a study of cytomegalovirus exposure and HLA in healthy donors. The PCR contained 60 Vbeta and 13 Jbeta primers. Repertoires were generated with immunoSEQ multiplex PCR, while TCRdb's copy carries only in-frame clones and drops some. The sample records 100,000 to 150,000 clones, roughly 78% being singletons. Sequenced: PBMCs. These receptors all come from a man under 40 in good health and CMV-seropositive.

The sample holds one count of this clone. The CDR3 nucleotides are TGTGCCAGCAGTTCACCAGGGGAGGGATACACTGAAGCTTTCTTT. Its protein is CASSSPGEGYTEAFF. The chain combines TRBV6-6 with TRBJ1-1, with a tentative D call TRBD1 (6 bases). Germline V gene sequence: CDR1 MNHNY, CDR2 SVGAGI (reference sequence). The V end was cut by 4 bases, the J end by 3 bases, with 15 bases between. This CDR3 has 15 residues.

CDR3 bases: TGTGCCAGCAGTCTTAATCGGGGAGAAAAACTGTTTTTT. Translated, it gives CASSLNRGEKLFF. The gene calls are TRBV28 and TRBJ1-4, with no clear D. Trimming shortened V by 5 bases and J by 8 bases, and 12 bases separated the two germline ends. CDR1 is MDHEN, CDR2 SYDVKM, per germline. The CDR3 covers 13 residues.

The chain carries TRBV29-1 and TRBJ2-7, with 7 nucleotides matching TRBD1. The CDR3 has 12 amino acids. CDR1 SQVTM and CDR2 ANQGSEA come from the germline V gene. V was clipped by 2 bases and J by 2 bases; unmatched bases: 0. This CDR3 is CSVEQGAYEQYF. In DNA form, the CDR3 reads TGCAGCGTTGAACAGGGGGCCTACGAGCAGTACTTC.

The V and J genes are TRBV4-2 and TRBJ1-3; D is unresolved. CDR3 length: 15 residues. Germline loops: CDR1 LGHNA, CDR2 YNFKEQ. Deletions cut 2 bases from V and 5 bases from J, with 13 bases between. The DNA for the CDR3 is TGTGCCAGCAGCCAAACGGTAGTCGAAAGAAACACCATATATTTT. Protein sequence: CASSQTVVERNTIYF.

CDR3 amino acids: CASSFSGTGQGLFEQYF. As DNA, the CDR3 is TGTGCCAGCTCCTTCAGCGGTACCGGGCAGGGACTATTCGAGCAGTACTTC. The chain carries TRBV18 and TRBJ2-7, with 7 bases matching TRBD2. Trimming removed 6 bases from V and 6 bases from J; junction bases left unmatched: 20. Looked up from germline, CDR1 is KGHSH and CDR2 is LQKENI. This CDR3 spans 17 amino acids.

The chain couples TRBV6-1 to TRBJ2-7; 9 nucleotides line up with TRBD1. Unmatched junction bases numbered 8, after V lost 4 bases and J lost 1 base. CDR1 is MNHNS, CDR2 SASEGT, per germline. The CDR3 sequence is 16 residues long. The CDR3: CASSGDRALRSYEQYF. The CDR3 DNA reads as TGTGCCAGCAGTGGGGACAGGGCCCTGAGATCCTACGAGCAGTACTTC.

The V gene is TRBV2, the J gene TRBJ2-3; 9 nucleotides match TRBD2. Per germline, CDR1 SNHLY and CDR2 FYNNEI. V was clipped by 7 bases and J by 5 bases; unmatched bases: 4. CDR3 size: 13 residues. The CDR3 region is CASISGGEDTQYF. In DNA form, the CDR3 reads TGTGCCAGCATTAGCGGGGGTGAAGATACGCAGTATTTT. Full variable domain (rest looked up from reference TRBV2 and TRBJ2-3): EPEVTQTPSHQVTQMGQEVILRCVPISNHLYFYWYRQILGQKVEFLVSFYNNEISEKSEIFDDQFSVERPDGSNFTLKIRSTKLEDSAMYFCASISGGEDTQYFGPGTRLTVL.

The CDR3 protein is CASSPDRTVEKLFF. The CDR3 coding sequence is TGTGCCAGCAGCCCGGACAGGACCGTTGAAAAACTGTTTTTT. The chain links TRBV6-5 to TRBJ1-4, with 7 bases fitting TRBD1. The CDR3 contains 14 residues. V lost 6 bases to trimming and J lost 7 bases; unmatched junction nucleotides: 8. CDR1 is MNHEY, CDR2 SVGAGI, per germline.

This chain uses TRBV10-2 with TRBJ2-1; the match to TRBD2 covers 9 bases. In germline, CDR1 is WSHSY, CDR2 SAAADI. The CDR3 length is 16 residues. Losses at the gene ends were 1 base for V and 4 bases for J; bases not matched to a gene: 5. DNA for the CDR3: TGCGCCAGCAGTGAGTGGGCGGGGGGGCGGTACAATGAGCAGTTCTTC. This encodes CASSEWAGGRYNEQFF.

This sequence joins TRBV6-5 and TRBJ2-5; TRBD1 matches 8 bases. Germline CDR1 MNHEY, CDR2 SVGAGI. Trimming took 6 bases from V and 2 from J; bases not matched to a gene: 5. This CDR3 has 14 residues. The CDR3 coding sequence is TGTGCCAGCAGAACCCGGGACAGGCAAGAGACCCAGTACTTC. Translating it yields CASRTRDRQETQYF.

The V call is TRBV19, the J call TRBJ2-1; a weak D match, TRBD1 (6 bases). Germline V gene lookup returns CDR1 LNHDA and CDR2 SQIVND (reference sequence). The V gene lost 7 bases and the J gene lost 6 bases, with 25 bases spanning the gap. The CDR3 loop spans 17 amino acids. CDR3 amino acids: CASTALGGQGNGNEQFF. The CDR3 DNA reads as TGTGCCAGTACCGCTCTGGGCGGGCAGGGGAATGGCAATGAGCAGTTCTTC.

The CDR3 loop reads CASSLAPKTEQYF. CDR3 DNA sequence: TGTGCCAGCAGCTTAGCTCCAAAGACAGAGCAGTACTTC. This rearrangement joins TRBV7-2 to TRBJ2-7; D remains unclear. From germline, CDR1 is SGHTA and CDR2 FQGNSA. The V end was cut by 0 bases, the J end by 7 bases, with 10 bases between. The CDR3 loop spans 13 amino acids. Full variable domain (rest looked up from reference TRBV7-2 and TRBJ2-7): GAGVSQSPSNKVTEKGKDVELRCDPISGHTALYWYRQSLGQGLEFLIYFQGNSAPDKSGLPSDRFSAERTGGSVSTLTIQRTQQEDSAVYLCASSLAPKTEQYFGPGTRLTVT.

The V and J genes are TRBV14 and TRBJ2-2; perhaps TRBD1 as D (6 bases). Germline assignment: CDR1 SGHDN and CDR2 FVKESK. With 3 bases removed from V and 9 bases from J, the gap between germline ends came to 14 bases. The CDR3 covers 14 residues. CDR3: CASSQYRARRELFF. CDR3 DNA: TGTGCCAGCAGCCAGTACAGGGCGAGGAGGGAGCTGTTTTTT.

V gene TRBV27 combines with J gene TRBJ2-7; D gene ambiguous. The CDR3 has 14 amino acids. Germline assignment: CDR1 MNHEY and CDR2 SMNVEV (reference sequence). Trimming removed 0 bases from V and 3 bases from J, with 9 bases in between. The CDR3 nucleotides are TGTGCCAGCAGTTTATCGTCCGGAGACTACGAGCAGTACTTC. Its translation: CASSLSSGDYEQYF.

This sequence joins TRBV6-1 and TRBJ2-1; perhaps TRBD2 as D (7 bases). V was cut by 4 bases and J by 1 base, with 17 bases left in between. This CDR3 is built from 17 residues. Per germline, CDR1 MNHNS and CDR2 SASEGT. The CDR3 here is CASSAYGGPGSYNEQFF. DNA for the CDR3: TGTGCCAGCAGTGCTTACGGGGGGCCAGGTTCCTACAATGAGCAGTTCTTC.

The chain has TRBV9 and TRBJ2-2; the match to TRBD2 covers 8 bases. CDR3 length: 17 amino acids. J was trimmed by 1 base and V by 0 bases; bases with no gene match: 5. Germline V lookup: CDR1 SGDLS, CDR2 YYNGEE. The CDR3 is CASSVDGSGGNTGELFF. For the CDR3, the DNA is TGTGCCAGCAGCGTAGACGGGAGCGGGGGGAACACCGGGGAGCTGTTTTTT.

The sample holds a few counts of this clone. CDR3 DNA: TGTGCCAGTTACCCTAGGTTGGAAACTGAAGCTTTCTTT. It specifies CASYPRLETEAFF. The chain employs TRBV2 and TRBJ1-1, with D unresolved. Trimming shortened V by 9 bases and J by 5 bases, and 16 bases separated the two germline ends. CDR1 is SNHLY and CDR2 is FYNNEI in the germline V gene. The CDR3 is made up of 13 amino acids.

Relative to its sample, this clone is medium-sized. This sequence joins TRBV10-1 and TRBJ1-6; the D gene is possibly TRBD1 (5 bases). The V and J ends lost 0 bases and 12 bases respectively, with 9 bases between them. From germline, CDR1 is WNHNN and CDR2 SYGVQD (reference sequence). The CDR3 totals 13 residues. CDR3 amino acids: CASSESGGLPLHF. The CDR3 DNA is TGCGCCAGCAGTGAGTCTGGGGGACTACCCCTCCACTTT.

The rearrangement links TRBV19 to TRBJ2-2; D might be TRBD1 (6 bases). Trimming shortened V by 5 bases and J by 4 bases, and 11 bases separated the two germline ends. From germline, CDR1 is LNHDA and CDR2 SQIVND (reference sequence). The CDR3 consists of 14 residues. The CDR3 sequence: CASSGQGFTGELFF. The CDR3, as DNA: TGTGCCAGTAGTGGGCAGGGGTTCACCGGGGAGCTGTTTTTT.

This clone was counted only a few times. V and J are TRBV16 and TRBJ2-1; D may be TRBD1 (6 bases). CDR3 length equals 13 residues. Germline CDR1 and CDR2: KGHSY and FQNENV. Trimming stripped 3 bases from V and 6 bases from J, with 9 bases between. The CDR3 protein is CASSQDSRNEQFF. The CDR3 DNA reads as TGTGCCAGCAGCCAGGACAGCCGCAATGAGCAGTTCTTC.

This sequence joins TRBV2 and TRBJ2-3, with D possibly TRBD2 on 7 matching bases. CDR1 and CDR2 (germline): SNHLY, FYNNEI. V was clipped by 7 bases and J by 10 bases, with 24 bases between them. The CDR3 totals 15 residues. CDR3 amino acids: CASMERGGLEGAQYF. The DNA of the CDR3 is TGTGCCAGCATGGAGAGGGGGGGCCTTGAGGGCGCGCAGTATTTT. The variable domain in full, completed from reference TRBV2 and TRBJ2-3, reads EPEVTQTPSHQVTQMGQEVILRCVPISNHLYFYWYRQILGQKVEFLVSFYNNEISEKSEIFDDQFSVERPDGSNFTLKIRSTKLEDSAMYFCASMERGGLEGAQYFGPGTRLTVL.

This clone was found a few times. The V gene is TRBV6-5, the J gene TRBJ2-5; 8 bases agree with TRBD1. TRBJ2-7 matches the DNA end more closely, so the J call is doubtful. The germline CDR1 and CDR2 sequences are MNHEY and SVGAGI. The CDR3 runs 13 residues. Here the CDR3 DNA reads TGTGCCAGCAGTTACAACAGGGGGTACGAGCAGTACTTC. Protein sequence: CASSYNRGYEQYF.

This rearrangement joins TRBV4-1 to TRBJ2-5; D is possibly TRBD2 (7 bases). This CDR3 is 16 amino acids long. V shed 1 base and J shed 7 bases, with 19 bases lying between them. The germline CDR1 and CDR2 sequences are MGHRA and YSYEKL. This CDR3 reads CASSQALGGAEGTQYF. CDR3 sequence (DNA): TGCGCCAGCAGCCAAGCCCTTGGGGGGGCGGAGGGGACCCAGTACTTC.

J is TRBJ1-4 and V is TRBV5-1; D may be TRBD1 (6 bases). The V and J ends lost 4 bases and 7 bases respectively, with 20 bases between them. Looked up from germline, CDR1 is SGHRS and CDR2 is YFSETQ. This CDR3 has 16 residues. The CDR3 sequence: CASSPGLDRSTEKLFF. CDR3 sequence (DNA): TGCGCCAGCAGCCCTGGTCTCGACAGGTCAACTGAAAAACTGTTTTTT. Full variable domain (rest looked up from reference TRBV5-1 and TRBJ1-4): KAGVTQTPRYLIKTRGQQVTLSCSPISGHRSVSWYQQTPGQGLQFLFEYFSETQRNKGNFPGRFSGRQFSNSRSEMNVSTLELGDSALYLCASSPGLDRSTEKLFFGSGTQLSVL.

The genes are TRBV11-2 and TRBJ2-7; D may be TRBD1 (6 bases). The CDR3 runs to 14 residues. V was clipped by 1 base and J by 3 bases, with 10 bases between them. Looked up from germline, CDR1 is SGHAT and CDR2 is FQNNGV. CDR3 nucleotide sequence: TGTGCCAGCAGCTTAGGACAGGCCCTCTACGAGCAGTACTTC. It specifies CASSLGQALYEQYF. Complete variable domain (other parts from reference TRBV11-2 and TRBJ2-7): EAGVAQSPRYKIIEKRQSVAFWCNPISGHATLYWYQQILGQGPKLLIQFQNNGVVDDSQLPKDRFSAERLKGVDSTLKIQPAKLEDSAVYLCASSLGQALYEQYFGPGTRLTVT.

This clone was seen only a few times. The genes are TRBV4-1 and TRBJ2-2; 7 nucleotides agree with TRBD2. Germline V gene data show CDR1 as MGHRA and CDR2 as YSYEKL. V shed 3 bases, J shed 2 bases, and the junction held 6 bases outside the gene matches. The CDR3 contains 16 residues. The CDR3 DNA sequence: TGCGCCAGCAGCCATGCGGGACTAACCAACACCGGGGAGCTGTTTTTT. It yields the protein CASSHAGLTNTGELFF.

The gene calls are TRBV12-5 and TRBJ2-1; 9 bases are a match to TRBD1. In germline, CDR1 is LGHNT, CDR2 FRNRAP. The V and J ends lost 6 bases and 0 bases, in that order; junction bases with no gene match: 3. The CDR3 runs 15 residues. This CDR3 reads CASGTGQGSYNEQFF. In nucleotides, the CDR3 is TGTGCTAGTGGGACGGGACAGGGCTCCTACAATGAGCAGTTCTTC.

The rearrangement uses TRBV15 and TRBJ1-1; D uncertain. The CDR3 loop spans 13 amino acids. Germline lookup yields CDR1 LNHNV and CDR2 YYDKDF (reference sequence). V lost 0 bases to trimming and J lost 10 bases, with 12 bases between them. This CDR3 reads CATSRDWRRGAFF. The DNA of the CDR3 is TGTGCCACCAGCAGAGATTGGAGGAGAGGAGCTTTCTTT.

The genes are TRBV6-5 and TRBJ2-1; a weak D match, TRBD2 (7 bases). Germline assignment: CDR1 MNHEY and CDR2 SVGAGI. The CDR3 extends over 14 amino acids. V shed 3 bases and J shed 5 bases, with 11 bases lying between them. The CDR3 DNA follows: TGTGCCAGCAGTTATGGGAGGGGGAACAATGAGCAGTTCTTC. This sequence encodes CASSYGRGNNEQFF.

The V call is TRBV5-6, the J call TRBJ1-1, with D possibly matching TRBD1 (5 bases). The CDR3 is 15 residues long. Germline CDR1 reads SGHDT; CDR2 reads YYEEEE. Trimming left V 2 bases short and J 4 bases short, with 15 bases between. The CDR3 loop is CASSFGAGRGTEAFF. The CDR3 nucleotides are TGTGCCAGCAGCTTCGGTGCAGGGCGCGGCACTGAAGCTTTCTTT.

A word on this clone: At one of its ends the junction is not consistent with the germline gene, which may arise from a read error. CDR3 sequence (DNA): TGTGCCAGCAGCTTAGTTAGAGCTAATGAAGAACTGTTTTTT. Its translation: CASSLVRANEELFF. This chain uses TRBV7-2 with TRBJ1-4, with no clear D. CDR1 and CDR2 (germline): SGHTA, FQGNSA. CDR3 length equals 14 residues. The full variable domain, completed using reference TRBV7-2 and TRBJ1-4, is GAGVSQSPSNKVTEKGKDVELRCDPISGHTALYWYRQSLGQGLEFLIYFQGNSAPDKSGLPSDRFSAERTGGSVSTLTIQRTQQEDSAVYLCASSLVRANEELFFGSGTQLSVL.

The chain employs TRBV29-1 and TRBJ1-3; D possibly corresponds to TRBD1 (5 bases). The CDR3 sequence is 15 residues long. Per the germline V gene, CDR1 is SQVTM and CDR2 is ANQGSEA. V was cut by 5 bases and J by 4 bases, with 18 bases left in between. CDR3 bases: TGCAGCGTTCAGCTCATGGTAGGGGCAGGAAACACCATATATTTT. It specifies CSVQLMVGAGNTIYF.